A single sample is the source of the 9 T cell receptor beta chains below, sequenced in a study of T-cell reconstitution after alpha-beta-depleted transplantation in children (dated by TCRdb to the mid-2010s). Receptor amplification or capture employed PCR. Sequenced on an Illumina HiSeq 2500. TCR libraries were prepared with molecular barcoding, using unique molecular identifiers to normalize TCRbeta repertoire quantification. TCRdb reprocessed the public reads (quality trimming at Q25 with fastp, clone calling with MiXCR) and kept in-frame beta chains. Rows matching on CDR3 protein sequence are summarized as one entry with the most common DNA and genes. The sample includes nearly 550,000 distinct CDR3 sequences, with around 20% observed a single time. The top ten clonotypes cover 2.5% to 3.5% of the sample. Sample: PBMCs from the stem cell graft donor, taken from the stem cell graft. These receptors were taken from a human donor who donated a stem cell graft to a child with acute lymphoblastic leukemia.

In its sample, this clonotype was seen a few times. CDR3 bases: TGCGCCAGCAGCTTGGGGACAGAACCCGCCAACGAGCAGTACTTC. Its translation: CASSLGTEPANEQYF. The V call is TRBV5-1, the J call TRBJ2-7; D is possibly TRBD1 (6 bases). The CDR3 is 15 residues long. With 0 bases removed from V and 5 bases from J, the gap between germline ends came to 15 bases. Germline CDR1 is SGHRS and CDR2 is YFSETQ.

The V and J genes are TRBV24-1 and TRBJ2-3; the D is unclear. This CDR3 has 17 residues. Germline V gene sequence: CDR1 KGHDR, CDR2 SFDVKD. Trimming cost V 4 bases and J 0 bases, with 16 bases left between them. Here the CDR3 DNA reads TGTGCCACCAGTGACCGACGGATTTACCAAAGCACAGATACGCAGTATTTT. This translates into CATSDRRIYQSTDTQYF.

This clonotype was recorded a few times. The genes are TRBV5-1 and TRBJ2-3; D uncertain. Germline loops: CDR1 SGHRS, CDR2 YFSETQ. The CDR3 has 15 amino acids. Trimming left V 0 bases short and J 0 bases short, with 8 bases between. The CDR3 protein is CASSLDQPSTDTQYF. CDR3 bases: TGCGCCAGCAGCTTGGACCAGCCTAGCACAGATACGCAGTATTTT.

This clonotype has just a few counts. The chain combines TRBV3-1 with TRBJ2-2; 11 bases match TRBD2. V was pared by 4 bases and J by 4 bases, with 5 bases of the junction left unmatched. The CDR3 runs to 16 residues. Germline CDR1 is LGHDT and CDR2 is YNNKEL (reference sequence). CDR3 region: CASSPRLAGRTGELFF. The DNA for the CDR3 is TGTGCCAGCAGCCCTCGACTAGCGGGGCGCACCGGGGAGCTGTTTTTT.

This clonotype was recorded a few times. The chain has TRBV16 and TRBJ1-1; 7 bases are shared with TRBD1. The CDR3 runs 17 residues. CDR1 is KGHSY, CDR2 FQNENV, per germline. V lost 1 base to trimming and J lost 3 bases; unmatched junction nucleotides: 11. The CDR3, as DNA: TGTGCCAGCAGCCAATTGGGGGAGGGGGCGAGAGACACTGAAGCTTTCTTT. Translation gives CASSQLGEGARDTEAFF. Variable domain in full (rest from reference TRBV16 and TRBJ1-1): GEEVAQTPKHLVRGEGQKAKLYCAPIKGHSYVFWYQQVLKNEFKFLISFQNENVFDETGMPKERFSAKCLPNSPCSLEIQATKLEDSAVYFCASSQLGEGARDTEAFFGQGTRLTVV.

This clonotype has only a few counts. The V call is TRBV12-3 or TRBV12-4, the J call TRBJ1-1; possible D gene TRBD1, 6 bases. V lost 7 bases to trimming and J lost 5 bases, with 14 bases between them. The CDR3 length is 13 residues. This CDR3 is CASNGVQGTEAFF. As DNA, the CDR3 is TGTGCCAGCAATGGCGTACAGGGTACTGAAGCTTTCTTT.

The gene calls are TRBV7-7 and TRBJ2-5, with 10 bases fitting TRBD2. CDR1 and CDR2 from the germline V gene are SSHAT and FNYEAQ (reference sequence). This CDR3 comprises 15 residues. The ends lost 4 bases at V and 5 bases at J; junction bases unmatched: 7. The CDR3 DNA sequence: TGTGCCAGCAGCTATGGGCTAGCGGGAGATGAGACCCAGTACTTC. This codes for CASSYGLAGDETQYF.

V usage is TRBV18 and J usage is TRBJ2-5, with a weak D call TRBD1 (6 bases). CDR1 and CDR2 from the germline V gene are KGHSH and LQKENI. The CDR3 has 14 residues. V lost 3 bases and J 1 base, leaving 9 bases between the germline ends. CDR3 DNA sequence: TGTGCCAGCTCACCCACAGGGACCCAAGAGACCCAGTACTTC. This sequence encodes CASSPTGTQETQYF.

In DNA form, the CDR3 reads TGTGCCAGCAGCTCCCTAATCGGGACCAGCGCCTACGAGCAGTACTTC. This encodes CASSSLIGTSAYEQYF. V and J are TRBV5-6 and TRBJ2-7; perhaps D is TRBD1 or TRBD2 (5 bases each). The CDR3 is 16 amino acids. Germline V gene data show CDR1 as SGHDT and CDR2 as YYEEEE. V was cut by 3 bases and J by 2 bases, with 18 bases left in between. The variable domain in full, with the rest retrieved from reference TRBV5-6 and TRBJ2-7, is DAGVTQSPTHLIKTRGQQVTLRCSPKSGHDTVSWYQQALGQGPQFIFQYYEEEERQRGNFPDRFSGHQFPNYSSELNVNALLLGDSALYLCASSSLIGTSAYEQYFGPGTRLTVT.